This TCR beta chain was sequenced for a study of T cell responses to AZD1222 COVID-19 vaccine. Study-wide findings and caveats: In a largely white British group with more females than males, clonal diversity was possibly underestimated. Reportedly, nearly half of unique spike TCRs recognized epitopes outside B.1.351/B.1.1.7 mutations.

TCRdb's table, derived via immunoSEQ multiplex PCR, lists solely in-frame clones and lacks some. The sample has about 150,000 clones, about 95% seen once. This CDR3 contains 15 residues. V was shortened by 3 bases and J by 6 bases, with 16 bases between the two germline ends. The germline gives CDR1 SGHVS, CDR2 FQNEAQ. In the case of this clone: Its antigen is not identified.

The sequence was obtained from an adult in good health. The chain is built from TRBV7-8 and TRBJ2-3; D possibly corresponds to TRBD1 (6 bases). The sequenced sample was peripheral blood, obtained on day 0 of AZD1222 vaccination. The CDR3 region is CASSFLTGTLDTQYF. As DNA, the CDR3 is TGTGCCAGCAGCTTCCTCACAGGGACATTGGATACGCAGTATTTT.